This T cell receptor beta chain was captured in a study of blood T cell repertoires in COVID-19. This table comes from immunoSEQ multiplex PCR, and its TCRdb copy is limited to in-frame clones, with some not included. The sample gives around 160,000 clones, more than 80% of which show up once; more than 7% is in the top ten. The V gene's germline CDR1 is LGHDT and CDR2 YNNKEL (reference sequence). V was clipped by 4 bases and J by 3 bases, with 12 bases between them. The CDR3 consists of 14 residues. Input material: peripheral blood. This sequence was found in a human donor with acute or convalescent COVID-19. The donor label of this sample is uncertain. V and J are TRBV3-1 (or the pseudogene TRBV3-2) and TRBJ1-1, with D perhaps TRBD1 (6 bases). In nucleotides, the CDR3 is TGTGCCAGCAGCCCACTACAGGGTGACACTGAAGCTTTCTTT. It specifies CASSPLQGDTEAFF.